The 3 T cell receptor beta chains presented below share a single source sample, sequenced in a study of radiation and T cells in renal cell carcinoma. Here immunoSEQ multiplex PCR was the method, and the copy in TCRdb shows in-frame clones only, minus some. In the table there are 120,000 to 150,000 clones, less than 90% of which are singletons. This sample's time point: blood 4 weeks post-SBRT, at nephrectomy. Treatment given: 15 Gy SBRT to primary tumor, nephrectomy 4 weeks later. The specimen was blood, collected from a patient whose treatment included radiotherapy and nephrectomy. Receptors originate from a woman between 45 and 65 years old with renal cell carcinoma.

The chain carries TRBV6-5 and TRBJ2-2, with D possibly being TRBD2 (6 bases). This CDR3 contains 15 residues. Germline CDR1 and CDR2: MNHEY and SVGAGI. V lost 6 bases and J lost 0, with 11 bases in between. The CDR3: CASRGGLTNTGELFF. CDR3 bases: TGTGCCAGCAGGGGGGGACTCACGAACACCGGGGAGCTGTTTTTT.

The chain links TRBV19 to TRBJ2-7; TRBD1 matches at 9 bases. The CDR3 runs 14 residues. Per germline, CDR1 LNHDA and CDR2 SQIVND (reference sequence). V trimming: 5 bases; J trimming: 6 bases; junction bases outside the gene matches: 8. In DNA form, the CDR3 reads TGTGCCAGTAGTCGCCAACAGGGGGCCTCCGAGCAGTACTTC. As protein: CASSRQQGASEQYF.

This chain joins TRBV6-1 and TRBJ1-2; TRBD1 aligns across 8 bases. The CDR3 totals 14 residues. Trimming at V came to 6 bases and at J to 2 bases, leaving 5 bases not matched to a gene. Germline assignment: CDR1 MNHNS and CDR2 SASEGT. The CDR3 loop reads CASSLGQENYGYTF. CDR3 bases: TGTGCCAGCAGCCTGGGACAGGAGAACTATGGCTACACCTTC.